These 14 T cell receptor beta chains came from one sample sequenced in a study of blood T cell repertoires in COVID-19. Libraries were prepared by immunoSEQ multiplex PCR; TCRdb keeps only in-frame clonotypes and omits some of them. The sample yields around 280,000 clones, roughly 87% seen once. Sequenced material: PBMCs or T cells enriched from blood (not recorded which). These receptors all stem from a woman aged 40 to 50 who had recovered from COVID-19.

The chain employs TRBV7-9 and TRBJ2-3, with a weak D call TRBD2 (6 bases). Trimming pared 1 base from V and 0 bases from J, leaving 11 bases between. CDR1 is SEHNR and CDR2 is FQNEAQ in the germline V gene (reference sequence). CDR3 size: 16 residues. The CDR3 spells CASSLVWGLSTDTQYF. The CDR3 region has the DNA TGTGCCAGCAGCTTAGTTTGGGGACTTAGCACAGATACGCAGTATTTT.

A few counts support this clone. J is TRBJ2-2 and V is TRBV15; 8 bases are a match to TRBD2. V lost 1 base, J lost 4 bases, and 8 bases stayed unmatched. The CDR3 consists of 17 residues. Germline V lookup: CDR1 LNHNV, CDR2 YYDKDF (reference sequence). The CDR3 region is CATSRVRGTRSTGELFF. The CDR3 region has the DNA TGTGCCACCAGCAGAGTGAGGGGGACTAGGAGCACCGGGGAGCTGTTTTTT.

This chain uses TRBV6-2 or TRBV6-3 with TRBJ1-1; D is undetermined. CDR1 is MNHEY, CDR2 SVGEGT, per germline. Trimming stripped 2 bases from V and 5 bases from J, with 18 bases between. The CDR3 totals 16 residues. CDR3 DNA sequence: TGTGCCAGCAGTTACGATCGTGCATCCGGAGGGACTGAAGCTTTCTTT. Its protein product is CASSYDRASGGTEAFF.

This chain links TRBV9 with TRBJ2-5, with D possibly TRBD2 on 6 matching bases. V was cut by 3 bases and J by 5 bases, with 20 bases left in between. The V gene's germline CDR1 is SGDLS and CDR2 YYNGEE. This CDR3 has 16 residues. The CDR3 reads CASSARDSPGAETQYF. CDR3 nucleotide sequence: TGTGCCAGCAGCGCCCGGGACTCTCCGGGTGCGGAGACCCAGTACTTC.

This clone was counted a single time. The V and J genes are TRBV14 and TRBJ2-3, with 12 bases aligning to TRBD2. The CDR3 runs to 19 residues. After removal of 0 bases from V and 4 bases from J, the junction contained 11 bases not matched to a gene. Germline lookup yields CDR1 SGHDN and CDR2 FVKESK. The CDR3 sequence: CASSQESASGRAEADTQYF. CDR3 nucleotide sequence: TGTGCCAGCAGCCAAGAGAGCGCTAGCGGGAGGGCCGAGGCAGATACGCAGTATTTT. Combining the CDR3 with reference TRBV14 and TRBJ2-3 gives the whole variable domain EAGVTQFPSHSVIEKGQTVTLRCDPISGHDNLYWYRRVMGKEIKFLLHFVKESKQDESGMPNNRFLAERTGGTYSTLKVQPAELEDSGVYFCASSQESASGRAEADTQYFGPGTRLTVL.

This chain connects TRBV10-3 to TRBJ1-5; the match to TRBD1 covers 7 bases. Germline values: CDR1 ENHRY, CDR2 SYGVKD. V was clipped by 6 bases and J by 4 bases; unmatched bases: 12. This CDR3 spans 16 amino acids. DNA for the CDR3: TGTGCCATCAGCCAGGCACAGGGGATATCGAATCAGCCCCAGCATTTT. It encodes CAISQAQGISNQPQHF.

This chain joins TRBV25-1 and TRBJ2-5, with TRBD1 as a possible D gene (5 bases). Germline values: CDR1 MGHDK, CDR2 SYGVNS. The V and J ends lost 1 base and 4 bases respectively, with 13 bases between them. This CDR3 has 15 amino acids. CDR3 residues: CASSELDTTGETQYF. For the CDR3, the DNA is TGTGCCAGCAGTGAATTGGACACGACGGGAGAGACCCAGTACTTC.

The V and J genes are TRBV5-1 and TRBJ2-5, with D possibly matching TRBD1 (6 bases). V lost 5 bases, J lost 2 bases, and 19 bases lay in between. The V gene's germline CDR1 is SGHRS and CDR2 YFSETQ. The CDR3 consists of 16 residues. The CDR3 sequence: CASRWGPSGVQETQYF. CDR3 nucleotides: TGCGCCAGCAGATGGGGGCCCTCAGGGGTGCAAGAGACCCAGTACTTC.

V and J are TRBV4-3 and TRBJ2-3; TRBD2 agrees at 11 bases. With V trimmed by 4 bases and J by 3 bases, 3 bases remained unmatched. Germline V CDR1 and CDR2: LGHNA, YSLEER. The CDR3 runs to 15 residues. The DNA for the CDR3 is TGCGCCAGCAGCCGGGGGACTAGCGGAACAGATACGCAGTATTTT. Translation: CASSRGTSGTDTQYF.

This clone came up once. The chain recombines TRBV3-1 (or the pseudogene TRBV3-2) with TRBJ1-2; D is undetermined. The CDR3 contains 12 residues. Per germline, CDR1 LGHDT and CDR2 YNNKEL (reference sequence). The germline V and J ends were trimmed by 1 base and 13 bases, with 13 bases remaining between them. The CDR3 coding sequence is TGTGCCAGCAGCCAAGGAAACTCCCGGGGCACCTTC. Encoded protein: CASSQGNSRGTF.

The chain carries TRBV4-2 and TRBJ1-2, with D possibly being TRBD1 (5 bases). Trimming removed 4 bases at V and 4 bases at J, with 13 bases between. CDR1 LGHNA and CDR2 YNFKEQ come from the germline V gene. The CDR3 has 14 residues. In DNA, the CDR3 is TGTGCCAGCAGCCCCCCGGGCGGGGGCTATGGCTACACCTTC. The encoded protein is CASSPPGGGYGYTF.

V is TRBV10-1 and J is TRBJ2-1; 11 nucleotides agree with TRBD1. Germline V lookup: CDR1 WNHNN, CDR2 SYGVQD (reference sequence). This CDR3 contains 13 residues. J gave up 9 bases and V 8 bases, and 6 bases lay outside the gene matches. The CDR3 loop reads CASSGTGGSEQFF. DNA of the CDR3: TGCGCCAGCTCTGGGACAGGGGGGAGTGAGCAGTTCTTC.

The rearrangement uses TRBV7-8 and TRBJ1-1; D is possibly TRBD1 (6 bases). V lost 5 bases and J 0 bases, leaving 7 bases between the germline ends. CDR3 length equals 13 residues. Germline assignment: CDR1 SGHVS and CDR2 FQNEAQ. The CDR3: CASSRTVNTEAFF. The CDR3 nucleotides are TGTGCCAGCAGCCGGACAGTGAACACTGAAGCTTTCTTT.

The chain couples TRBV6-1 to TRBJ2-5; the D gene is possibly TRBD1 (6 bases). The V gene's germline CDR1 is MNHNS and CDR2 SASEGT. CDR3 length: 13 amino acids. V gave up 2 bases and J gave up 3 bases, with 7 bases separating them. The CDR3 DNA reads TGTGCCAGCAGTGAACACAGGGAAGAGACCCAGTACTTC. Protein product: CASSEHREETQYF.